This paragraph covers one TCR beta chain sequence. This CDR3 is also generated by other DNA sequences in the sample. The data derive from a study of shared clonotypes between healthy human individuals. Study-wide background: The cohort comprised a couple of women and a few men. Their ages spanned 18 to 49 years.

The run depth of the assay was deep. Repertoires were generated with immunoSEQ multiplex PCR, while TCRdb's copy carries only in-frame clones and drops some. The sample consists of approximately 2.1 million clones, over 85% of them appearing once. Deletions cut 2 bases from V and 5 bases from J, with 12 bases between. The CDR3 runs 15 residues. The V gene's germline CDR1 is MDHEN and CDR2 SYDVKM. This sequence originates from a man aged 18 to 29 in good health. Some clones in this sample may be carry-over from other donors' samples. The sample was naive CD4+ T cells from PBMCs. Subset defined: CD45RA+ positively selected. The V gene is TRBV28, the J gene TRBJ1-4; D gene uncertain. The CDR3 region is CASSLPGSLNEKLFF. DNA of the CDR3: TGTGCCAGCAGTTTACCCGGCAGCCTAAATGAAAAACTGTTTTTT.